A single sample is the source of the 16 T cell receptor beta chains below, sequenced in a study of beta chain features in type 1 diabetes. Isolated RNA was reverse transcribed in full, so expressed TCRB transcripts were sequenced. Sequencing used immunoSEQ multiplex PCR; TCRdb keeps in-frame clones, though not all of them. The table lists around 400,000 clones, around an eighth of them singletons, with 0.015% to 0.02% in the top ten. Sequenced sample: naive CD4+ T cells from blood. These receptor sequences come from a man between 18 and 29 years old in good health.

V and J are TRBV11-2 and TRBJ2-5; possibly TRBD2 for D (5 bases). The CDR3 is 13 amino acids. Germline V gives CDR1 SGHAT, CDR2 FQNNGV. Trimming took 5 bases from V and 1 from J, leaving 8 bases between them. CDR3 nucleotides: TGTGCCAGCAGCCTGGACTTCCAAGAGACCCAGTACTTC. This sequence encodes CASSLDFQETQYF.

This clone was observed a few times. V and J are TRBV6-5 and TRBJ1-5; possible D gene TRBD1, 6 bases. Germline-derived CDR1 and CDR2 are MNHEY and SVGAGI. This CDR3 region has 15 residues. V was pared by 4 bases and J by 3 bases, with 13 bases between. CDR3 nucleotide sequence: TGTGCCAGCAGTTCATCGGACAGTTTCAATCAGCCCCAGCATTTT. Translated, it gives CASSSSDSFNQPQHF.

CDR3 bases: TGTGCCAGCAGGGCGGGAGGGTCCTACAATGAGCAGTTCTTC. Amino acid sequence: CASRAGGSYNEQFF. The rearrangement joins TRBV27 to TRBJ2-1; TRBD2 aligns across 9 bases. CDR1 is MNHEY, CDR2 SMNVEV, per germline (reference sequence). V trimming: 6 bases; J trimming: 1 base; junction bases outside the gene matches: 1. The CDR3 spans 14 residues.

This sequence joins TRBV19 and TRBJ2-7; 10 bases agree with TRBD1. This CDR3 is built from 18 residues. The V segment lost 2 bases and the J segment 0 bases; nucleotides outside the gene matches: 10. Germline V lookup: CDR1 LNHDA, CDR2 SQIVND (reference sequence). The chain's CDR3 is CASSIQLDRGFPSYEQYF. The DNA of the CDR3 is TGTGCCAGTAGTATACAGTTGGACAGGGGGTTCCCCTCCTACGAGCAGTACTTC.

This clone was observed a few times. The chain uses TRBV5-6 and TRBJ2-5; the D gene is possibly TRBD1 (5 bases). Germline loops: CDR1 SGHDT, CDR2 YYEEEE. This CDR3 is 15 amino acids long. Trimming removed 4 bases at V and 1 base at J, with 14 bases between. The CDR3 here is CASSPGDSFQETQYF. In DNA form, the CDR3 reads TGTGCCAGCAGCCCCGGTGACAGCTTCCAAGAGACCCAGTACTTC.

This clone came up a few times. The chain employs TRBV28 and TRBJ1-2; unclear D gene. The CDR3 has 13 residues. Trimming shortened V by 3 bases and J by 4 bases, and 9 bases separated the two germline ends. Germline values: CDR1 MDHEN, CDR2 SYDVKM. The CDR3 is CASSFGEFYGYTF. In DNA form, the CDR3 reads TGTGCCAGCAGTTTTGGGGAGTTCTATGGCTACACCTTC.

CDR3 nucleotide sequence: TGTGCCAGCAGCCCGGACAGGGGGCTTCAGCCCCAGCATTTT. It encodes CASSPDRGLQPQHF. This chain connects TRBV7-2 to TRBJ1-5; 11 positions agree with TRBD1. Germline trimming cut 5 bases from V and 6 bases from J; bases unmatched to any gene: 3. The CDR3 has 14 residues. Looked up from germline, CDR1 is SGHTA and CDR2 is FQGNSA.

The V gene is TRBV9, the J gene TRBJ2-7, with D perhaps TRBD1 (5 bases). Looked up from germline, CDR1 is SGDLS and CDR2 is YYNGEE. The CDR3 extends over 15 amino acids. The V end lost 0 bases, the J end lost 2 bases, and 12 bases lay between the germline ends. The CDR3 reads CASSVGWTPAYEQYF. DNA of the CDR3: TGTGCCAGCAGCGTAGGGTGGACACCTGCCTACGAGCAGTACTTC. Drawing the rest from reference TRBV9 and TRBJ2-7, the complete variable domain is DSGVTQTPKHLITATGQRVTLRCSPRSGDLSVYWYQQSLDQGLQFLIQYYNGEERAKGNILERFSAQQFPDLHSELNLSSLELGDSALYFCASSVGWTPAYEQYFGPGTRLTVT.

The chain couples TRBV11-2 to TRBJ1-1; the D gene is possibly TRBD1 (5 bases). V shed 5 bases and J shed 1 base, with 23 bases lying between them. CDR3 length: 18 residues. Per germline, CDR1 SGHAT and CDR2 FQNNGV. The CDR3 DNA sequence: TGTGCCAGCAGCCCAACCGGCGTAGCGGGGCGGGGGAACACTGAAGCTTTCTTT. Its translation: CASSPTGVAGRGNTEAFF.

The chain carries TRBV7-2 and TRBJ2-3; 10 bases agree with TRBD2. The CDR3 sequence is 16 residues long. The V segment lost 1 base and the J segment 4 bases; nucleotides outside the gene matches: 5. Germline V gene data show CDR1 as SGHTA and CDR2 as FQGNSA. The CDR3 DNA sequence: TGTGCCAGCAGCTTAGATGTACTAGCGGGGTCAGATACGCAGTATTTT. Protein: CASSLDVLAGSDTQYF.

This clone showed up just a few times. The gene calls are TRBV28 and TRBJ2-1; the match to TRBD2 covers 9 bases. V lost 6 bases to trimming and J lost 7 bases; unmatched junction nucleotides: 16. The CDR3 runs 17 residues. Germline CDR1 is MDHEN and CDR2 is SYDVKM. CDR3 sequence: CASRHRGVREGLNEQFF. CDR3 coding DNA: TGTGCCAGCAGACATCGCGGGGTGCGGGAGGGATTAAATGAGCAGTTCTTC. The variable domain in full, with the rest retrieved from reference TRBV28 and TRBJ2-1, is DVKVTQSSRYLVKRTGEKVFLECVQDMDHENMFWYRQDPGLGLRLIYFSYDVKMKEKGDIPEGYSVSREKKERFSLILESASTNQTSMYLCASRHRGVREGLNEQFFGPGTRLTVL.

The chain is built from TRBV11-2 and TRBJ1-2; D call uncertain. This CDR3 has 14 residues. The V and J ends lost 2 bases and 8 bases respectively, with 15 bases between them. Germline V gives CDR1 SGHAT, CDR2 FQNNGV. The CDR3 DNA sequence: TGTGCCAGCAGCTTAATTGAGGTTTCGGGGGGCTACACCTTC. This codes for CASSLIEVSGGYTF.

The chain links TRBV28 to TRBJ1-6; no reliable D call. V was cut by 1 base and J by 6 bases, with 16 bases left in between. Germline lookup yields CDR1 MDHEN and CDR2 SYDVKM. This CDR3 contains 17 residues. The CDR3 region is CASSLLEGSAGNSPLHF. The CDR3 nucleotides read TGTGCCAGCAGTTTATTAGAAGGGAGTGCGGGTAATTCACCCCTCCACTTT.

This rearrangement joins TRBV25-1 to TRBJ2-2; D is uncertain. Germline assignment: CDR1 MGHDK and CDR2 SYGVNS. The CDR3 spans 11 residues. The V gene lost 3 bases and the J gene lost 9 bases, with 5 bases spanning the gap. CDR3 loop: CASSERRELFF. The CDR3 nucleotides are TGTGCCAGCAGTGAGAGGAGGGAGCTGTTTTTT.

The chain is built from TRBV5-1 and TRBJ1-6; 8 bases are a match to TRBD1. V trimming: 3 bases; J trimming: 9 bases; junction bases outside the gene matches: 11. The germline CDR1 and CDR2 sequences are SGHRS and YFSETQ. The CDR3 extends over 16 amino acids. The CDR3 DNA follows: TGCGCCAGCAGCTCGGACAGGGTTCGGGAACTTTCACCCCTCCACTTT. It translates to CASSSDRVRELSPLHF.

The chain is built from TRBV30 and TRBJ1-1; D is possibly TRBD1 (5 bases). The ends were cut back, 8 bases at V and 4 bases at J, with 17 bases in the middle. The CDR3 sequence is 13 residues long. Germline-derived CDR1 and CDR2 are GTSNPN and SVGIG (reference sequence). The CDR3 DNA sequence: TGTGCCCTCAGGTGGGGCTGGATCACTGAAGCTTTCTTT. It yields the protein CALRWGWITEAFF.